One sample yielded the 19 T cell receptor beta chains listed below, sequenced in a study of CD8 T cells in ankylosing spondylitis. TCRdb analysed the 5' RACE reads with MiXCR anew, one entry per CDR3 protein. The sample lists about 150,000 distinct CDR3 sequences, about a third occurring once. The sequenced material came from synovial fluid, either unsorted or a sorted T cell fraction (not recorded which). Receptors were obtained from a male donor with ankylosing spondylitis.

V is TRBV14 and J is TRBJ1-1; no firm D call. V was pared by 1 base and J by 10 bases, with 10 bases between. This CDR3 contains 12 residues. Germline V lookup: CDR1 SGHDN, CDR2 FVKESK. The CDR3 reads CASSQGVGRAFF. CDR3 in DNA: TGTGCCAGCAGCCAAGGAGTCGGTAGAGCTTTCTTT.

The rearrangement joins TRBV28 to TRBJ1-1; D unresolved. This CDR3 spans 15 amino acids. Germline CDR1 reads MDHEN; CDR2 reads SYDVKM. V was shortened by 2 bases and J by 2 bases, with 12 bases between the two germline ends. The CDR3: CASSLPQRHNTEAFF. Here the CDR3 DNA reads TGTGCCAGCAGTTTACCGCAGCGCCATAACACTGAAGCTTTCTTT. The full variable domain, its missing parts supplied by reference TRBV28 and TRBJ1-1, is DVKVTQSSRYLVKRTGEKVFLECVQDMDHENMFWYRQDPGLGLRLIYFSYDVKMKEKGDIPEGYSVSREKKERFSLILESASTNQTSMYLCASSLPQRHNTEAFFGQGTRLTVV.

The rearrangement uses TRBV16 and TRBJ1-5, with D perhaps TRBD1 (6 bases). The CDR3 consists of 14 residues. Trimming left V 2 bases short and J 4 bases short, with 9 bases between. Germline V gene data show CDR1 as KGHSY and CDR2 as FQNENV. CDR3 coding DNA: TGTGCCAGCAGCCAACGTGACAGGAATCAGCCCCAGCATTTT. Protein: CASSQRDRNQPQHF.

This clonotype was observed a few times. The chain has TRBV5-1 and TRBJ2-3; D is perhaps TRBD2 (6 bases). Germline V gives CDR1 SGHRS, CDR2 YFSETQ. Trimming took 4 bases from V and 0 from J, leaving 12 bases between them. This CDR3 has 15 amino acids. The CDR3 sequence: CASSRAGISTDTQYF. DNA of the CDR3: TGCGCCAGCAGCAGGGCGGGGATTAGCACAGATACGCAGTATTTT. The variable domain in full, with the rest retrieved from reference TRBV5-1 and TRBJ2-3, is KAGVTQTPRYLIKTRGQQVTLSCSPISGHRSVSWYQQTPGQGLQFLFEYFSETQRNKGNFPGRFSGRQFSNSRSEMNVSTLELGDSALYLCASSRAGISTDTQYFGPGTRLTVL.

This clonotype was recorded a few times. The rearrangement joins TRBV3-1 to TRBJ2-7; 7 nucleotides agree with TRBD2. Germline V gene data show CDR1 as LGHDT and CDR2 as YNNKEL (reference sequence). V lost 4 bases to trimming and J lost 5 bases; unmatched junction nucleotides: 11. CDR3 length: 15 residues. As DNA, the CDR3 is TGTGCCAGCAGCCCTCAGCCCGGGGGGAAGAACGAGCAGTACTTC. This sequence encodes CASSPQPGGKNEQYF.

The J gene is TRBJ2-5, the V gene TRBV6-5; 8 nucleotides agree with TRBD2. Germline V gene data show CDR1 as MNHEY and CDR2 as SVGAGI. Germline trimming cut 2 bases from V and 2 bases from J; bases unmatched to any gene: 7. The CDR3 length is 16 residues. CDR3 loop: CASSYEVAGTQETQYF. CDR3 sequence (DNA): TGTGCCAGCAGTTACGAGGTAGCGGGAACACAAGAGACCCAGTACTTC.

This chain connects TRBV7-9 to TRBJ2-7; tentatively, D is TRBD1 (5 bases). The CDR3 contains 16 residues. V lost 5 bases, J lost 0 bases, and 17 bases lay in between. CDR1 is SEHNR, CDR2 FQNEAQ, per germline (reference sequence). The CDR3 is CASSLFMGRSSYEQYF. CDR3 DNA sequence: TGTGCCAGCAGCCTTTTTATGGGGCGAAGCTCCTACGAGCAGTACTTC. Using reference TRBV7-9 and TRBJ2-7 for the parts outside the CDR3, the full variable domain is DTGVSQNPRHKITKRGQNVTFRCDPISEHNRLYWYRQTLGQGPEFLTYFQNEAQLEKSRLLSDRFSAERPKGSFSTLEIQRTEQGDSAMYLCASSLFMGRSSYEQYFGPGTRLTVT.

This clonotype appeared many times. The chain combines TRBV5-6 with TRBJ2-7; either TRBD1 or TRBD2 may fit D (6 bases each). V lost 2 bases and J 2 bases, leaving 11 bases between the germline ends. This CDR3 is built from 14 residues. Germline lookup yields CDR1 SGHDT and CDR2 YYEEEE. The CDR3 DNA reads TGTGCCAGCAGCTTAGGGGGGCCCCCCTACGAGCAGTACTTC. Translation gives CASSLGGPPYEQYF.

CDR3 loop: CASSLGRTGLPGYTF. The CDR3 bases are TGTGCCAGCAGTTTAGGGCGGACAGGCCTACCTGGCTACACCTTC. The gene calls are TRBV28 and TRBJ1-2; 7 bases are shared with TRBD1. Germline CDR1 reads MDHEN; CDR2 reads SYDVKM. Trimming took 2 bases from V and 7 from J; bases not matched to a gene: 10. This CDR3 region has 15 residues.

This clonotype was seen repeatedly, ten times or more. The chain is built from TRBV28 and TRBJ1-2; a possible D gene is TRBD1 (6 bases). With 2 bases removed from V and 5 bases from J, the gap between germline ends came to 18 bases. The V gene's germline CDR1 is MDHEN and CDR2 SYDVKM. The CDR3 covers 16 residues. CDR3 sequence: CASSLRDIRELYGYTF. CDR3 DNA sequence: TGTGCCAGCAGTTTACGGGACATTCGAGAGCTTTATGGCTACACCTTC.

The chain combines TRBV6-5 with TRBJ2-7; 10 bases are shared with TRBD1. The CDR3 has 15 amino acids. Germline CDR1 MNHEY, CDR2 SVGAGI. Trimming removed 2 bases from V and 6 bases from J; junction bases left unmatched: 7. The CDR3: CASSYILGQGSEQYF. In DNA, the CDR3 is TGTGCCAGCAGTTACATCTTGGGACAGGGGTCCGAGCAGTACTTC.

V is TRBV29-1 and J is TRBJ2-3, with 9 bases fitting TRBD2. The CDR3 is 14 residues long. J lost 3 bases, V lost 4 bases, and 5 bases had no gene match. Germline V lookup: CDR1 SQVTM, CDR2 ANQGSEA. The CDR3 bases are TGCAGCGTTGTTTTAGCGGGGGTGACAGATACGCAGTATTTT. Translated, it gives CSVVLAGVTDTQYF.

This chain joins TRBV4-3 and TRBJ1-5, with 7 bases that match TRBD1. The trim removed 0 bases at V and 6 bases at J, leaving 8 bases unmatched. Per germline, CDR1 LGHNA and CDR2 YSLEER. The CDR3 loop spans 16 amino acids. The CDR3 nucleotides are TGCGCCAGCAGCCAAGATTGGGAACAGGGGAGTCAGCCCCAGCATTTT. It encodes CASSQDWEQGSQPQHF.

The chain recombines TRBV7-3 with TRBJ2-3; 10 nucleotides match TRBD2. Losses at the gene ends were 4 bases for V and 4 bases for J; bases not matched to a gene: 8. CDR1 and CDR2 (germline): SGHTA, FQGTGA. This CDR3 contains 16 residues. The CDR3 DNA sequence: TGTGCCAGCAGCTCGGACTCGGGACTAGCGTCAGATACGCAGTATTTT. Translated, it gives CASSSDSGLASDTQYF.

The chain combines TRBV2 with TRBJ1-2, with D possibly TRBD1 on 5 matching bases. Germline V lookup: CDR1 SNHLY, CDR2 FYNNEI. The CDR3 consists of 14 residues. Trimming took off 5 bases at V and 5 bases at J, with 15 bases between the two ends. The DNA for the CDR3 is TGTGCCAGCAGTCCATTGGGACCTCAGTATGGCTACACCTTC. Amino acid sequence: CASSPLGPQYGYTF.

The V call is TRBV29-1, the J call TRBJ1-1, with D maybe TRBD1 (5 bases). Germline CDR1 SQVTM, CDR2 ANQGSEA. Trimming left V 4 bases short and J 5 bases short, with 14 bases between. The CDR3 length is 13 residues. In DNA form, the CDR3 reads TGCAGCGTTGGACACAGGAAGATGACTGAAGCTTTCTTT. Translation gives CSVGHRKMTEAFF.

The rearrangement uses TRBV29-1 and TRBJ2-3; maybe TRBD2 (5 bases). V was trimmed by 2 bases and J by 9 bases, leaving 9 bases between them. The germline gives CDR1 SQVTM, CDR2 ANQGSEA. CDR3 length: 11 amino acids. CDR3 protein: CSVELGGTQYF. Written as DNA, the CDR3 is TGCAGCGTTGAACTAGGAGGAACGCAGTATTTT.

This clonotype has a count of ten or more. V is TRBV7-2 and J is TRBJ2-5; TRBD2 might be the D (6 bases). Germline CDR1 and CDR2: SGHTA and FQGNSA. The CDR3 runs to 16 residues. V gave up 5 bases and J gave up 4 bases, with 20 bases separating them. The CDR3 region has the DNA TGTGCCAGCAGCCATAGAGGCGGGAATTTGGGAGAGACCCAGTACTTC. Its translation: CASSHRGGNLGETQYF.

The chain links TRBV3-1 to TRBJ1-2, with a tentative D call TRBD1 (6 bases). CDR1 and CDR2 from the germline V gene are LGHDT and YNNKEL (reference sequence). V was trimmed by 1 base and J by 4 bases, leaving 13 bases between them. The CDR3 has 15 residues. The CDR3 here is CASSQGQGRAYGYTF. In DNA, the CDR3 is TGTGCCAGCAGCCAAGGGCAGGGGAGAGCCTATGGCTACACCTTC.